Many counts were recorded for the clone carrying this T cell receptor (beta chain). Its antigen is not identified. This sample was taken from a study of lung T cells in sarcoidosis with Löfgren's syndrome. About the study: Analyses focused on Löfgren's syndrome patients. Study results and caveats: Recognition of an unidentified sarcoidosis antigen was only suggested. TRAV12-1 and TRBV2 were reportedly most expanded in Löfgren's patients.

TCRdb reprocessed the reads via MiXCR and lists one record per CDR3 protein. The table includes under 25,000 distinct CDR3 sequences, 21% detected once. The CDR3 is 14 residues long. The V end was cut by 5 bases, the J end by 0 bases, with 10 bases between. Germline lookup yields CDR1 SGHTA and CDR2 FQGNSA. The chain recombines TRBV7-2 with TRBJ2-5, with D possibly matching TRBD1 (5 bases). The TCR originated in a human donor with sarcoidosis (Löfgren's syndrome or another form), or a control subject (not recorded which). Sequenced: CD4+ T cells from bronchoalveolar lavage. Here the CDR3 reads CASSPDSNQETQYF. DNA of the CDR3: TGTGCCAGCAGCCCTGACAGTAACCAAGAGACCCAGTACTTC.